These 11 T cell receptor beta chains were all obtained from the same sample, sequenced in a study of blood T cells in healthy people across ages (dated by TCRdb to between 2015 and 2017). The method behind the library was 5' RACE. This sample was sequenced with an Illumina HiSeq 2500. A second roughly 7 to 11 cycle PCR used a sample-barcoded 5' primer and a J-beta primer mix. The public reads were run again by TCRdb, first through fastp at Q25 and then through MiXCR, and only productive beta chains were kept. Under each unique CDR3 protein, matching rows form one entry showing the most common genes and DNA. Across this sample there are hundreds of thousands of distinct CDR3 sequences, with around a quarter seen only once. 3.6% of the sample is held by the ten biggest clonotypes. Separately, the same data were catalogued under a study of T cells of mothers and their children.

Sequenced: blood. The source of these receptors is a boy aged 2-9 years in good health.

This clonotype was detected only a few times. The J gene is TRBJ2-5, the V gene TRBV29-1; D is possibly TRBD2 (5 bases). This CDR3 is 14 amino acids long. Germline CDR1 reads SQVTM; CDR2 reads ANQGSEA. V was shortened by 3 bases and J by 5 bases, with 16 bases between the two germline ends. The CDR3 region is CSVEAGRRWETQYF. The CDR3 DNA follows: TGCAGCGTTGAGGCGGGCCGGCGGTGGGAGACCCAGTACTTC.

The chain couples TRBV7-2 to TRBJ2-7, with 8 bases identical to TRBD2. The CDR3 spans 14 residues. V lost 1 base and J lost 5; bases outside the gene matches: 4. Germline V gene lookup returns CDR1 SGHTA and CDR2 FQGNSA. CDR3 protein: CASSLVSGGNEQYF. The CDR3 region has the DNA TGTGCCAGCAGCTTAGTGAGCGGGGGAAACGAGCAGTACTTC.

This clonotype was seen ten or more times. The chain has TRBV27 and TRBJ1-5, with unresolved D. CDR1 is MNHEY, CDR2 SMNVEV, per germline (reference sequence). CDR3 length: 15 residues. Trimming cost V 6 bases and J 1 base, with 13 bases left between them. CDR3 in DNA: TGTGCCAGCAGCCCAAGGGCGGGGAGCAATCAGCCCCAGCATTTT. It specifies CASSPRAGSNQPQHF.

Many counts were recorded for this clonotype. The rearrangement joins TRBV6-6 to TRBJ1-5, with no clear D. In germline, CDR1 is MNHNY, CDR2 SVGAGI (reference sequence). Trimming stripped 2 bases from V and 8 bases from J, with 4 bases between. This CDR3 contains 11 residues. CDR3 region: CASSYGEPQHF. The CDR3 nucleotides read TGTGCCAGCAGTTACGGGGAGCCCCAGCATTTT.

DNA of the CDR3: TGCAGCGTGAGGACAGGGGAAGACTACGAGCAGTACTTC. Protein product: CSVRTGEDYEQYF. V and J are TRBV29-1 and TRBJ2-7; 9 bases align to TRBD1. The ends lost 6 bases at V and 3 bases at J; junction bases unmatched: 6. Germline values: CDR1 SQVTM, CDR2 ANQGSEA. The CDR3 covers 13 residues.

V and J are TRBV5-1 and TRBJ1-2; D remains ambiguous. This CDR3 spans 12 amino acids. V was pared by 2 bases and J by 6 bases, with 8 bases between. Germline lookup yields CDR1 SGHRS and CDR2 YFSETQ. CDR3 in DNA: TGCGCCAGCAGCTTACAAGATAATGGCTACACCTTC. The encoded protein is CASSLQDNGYTF.

The rearrangement uses TRBV7-3 and TRBJ2-6, with D tentatively TRBD1 or TRBD2 (5 bases each). The CDR3 is 16 amino acids. The germline V gene encodes CDR1 SGHTA and CDR2 FQGTGA. Trimming removed 2 bases from V and 2 bases from J, with 10 bases in between. The CDR3 sequence: CASSLDSGPGANVLTF. The CDR3 DNA reads as TGTGCCAGCAGCTTAGATTCGGGGCCTGGGGCCAACGTCCTGACTTTC.

This clonotype has more than one count but fewer than ten. The rearrangement uses TRBV4-3 and TRBJ1-1; no clear D gene. The CDR3 spans 14 residues. Germline CDR1 and CDR2: LGHNA and YSLEER. The V end lost 1 base, the J end lost 6 bases, and 12 bases lay between the germline ends. The DNA of the CDR3 is TGCGCCAGCAGCCAAGTCCAGACACGGGCTGAAGCTTTCTTT. This sequence encodes CASSQVQTRAEAFF.

In its sample, this clonotype was seen a few times. A junction end diverges from the germline sequence, so it may reflect a read error. V is TRBV15 and J is TRBJ2-5; unclear D gene. Germline V gives CDR1 LNHNV, CDR2 YYDKDF (reference sequence). The CDR3 is 18 residues long. This CDR3 reads CTTSRVNKGRLYQETQYF. As DNA, the CDR3 is TGTACCACCAGCAGAGTGAACAAAGGAAGATTGTACCAAGAGACCCAGTACTTC.

This chain connects TRBV7-8 to TRBJ2-4, with D perhaps matching TRBD2 (6 bases). V lost 2 bases, J lost 2 bases, and 16 bases lay in between. Germline V CDR1 and CDR2: SGHVS, FQNEAQ. This CDR3 contains 17 residues. CDR3 bases: TGTGCCAGCAGCTTACGTAGGCCCGGAGGGACCAAAAACATTCAGTACTTC. Protein product: CASSLRRPGGTKNIQYF.

This clonotype showed up just a few times. Germline and junction disagree at one end, which may indicate a read error. DNA of the CDR3: TGTGCCAGCAGTTTAGGAGGGGGCGGCGGCTACGCCTTC. This gives the protein CASSLGGGGGYAF. This sequence joins TRBV12-3 or TRBV12-4 and TRBJ1-2; 7 nucleotides agree with TRBD1. CDR3 length: 13 residues.